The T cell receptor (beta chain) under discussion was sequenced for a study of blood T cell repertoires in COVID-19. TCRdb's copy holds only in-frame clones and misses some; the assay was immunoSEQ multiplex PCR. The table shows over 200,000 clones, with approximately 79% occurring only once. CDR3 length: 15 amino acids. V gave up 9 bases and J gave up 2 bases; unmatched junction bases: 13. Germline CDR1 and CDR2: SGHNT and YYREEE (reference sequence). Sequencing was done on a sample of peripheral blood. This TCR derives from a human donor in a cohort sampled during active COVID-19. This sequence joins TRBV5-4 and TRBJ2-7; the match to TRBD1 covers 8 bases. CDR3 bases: TGTGCCACCAATTCAGGGGGCGGGTCCACCTACGAGCAGTACTTC. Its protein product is CATNSGGGSTYEQYF.